This TCR beta chain was obtained from a study of monozygotic twins with inflammatory bowel disease. Study-wide results and caveats: Sharing of clonotypes with others was lower in IBD patients than in healthy twins, and this was especially so with disease activity. The study found lower TCRbeta diversity (inverse Simpson) in IBD patients than in healthy co-twins. Among twins, concordant and discordant pairs did not differ in repertoire similarity, possibly from limited power.

UMIs incorporating a 6-nucleotide sample barcode were appended by means of template switching. TCRdb re-called the 5' RACE reads and catalogs CDR3 proteins one per entry, DNA excluded. This table holds over 100,000 distinct CDR3 sequences. As regards this clonotype: No antigen is known for it.

Germline V gene data show CDR1 as MNHNY and CDR2 as SVGAGI (reference sequence). The CDR3 totals 12 residues. The gene calls are TRBV6-6 and TRBJ1-5. The sequencing input was blood. This receptor was obtained from a human donor with ulcerative colitis or Crohn's disease, or a healthy co-twin of an affected twin (not recorded which). The CDR3 reads CASSQWNQPQHF.